Described below is a single T cell receptor (beta chain) sequence and its context. The sample's treatment: some 19 received Ad26.COV2.S at low or high dose, single or two shots; a few received placebo; per-sample allocation not given. Following the first vaccine or placebo injection, samples were taken on day 63. These data come from a study of Ad26.COV2.S vaccination and SARS-CoV-2 variants. Data came from immunoSEQ multiplex PCR; TCRdb stores just in-frame clones and leaves some out. The sample shows under 300,000 clones, around 88% of them seen only once. Looked up from germline, CDR1 is ENHRY and CDR2 is SYGVKD. The CDR3 totals 14 residues. V was trimmed by 8 bases and J by 0 bases, leaving 10 bases between them.

This clonotype was obtained from a person between 18 and 65 years old who received the Ad26.COV2.S COVID-19 vaccine or a placebo. Sequences were derived from peripheral blood, sampled in a trial of Ad26.COV2.S vaccine versus placebo. This chain joins TRBV10-3 and TRBJ1-4; D is unclear. CDR3 sequence reads: CAIEDRATNEKLFF. DNA of the CDR3: TGTGCCATCGAGGACCGTGCAACTAATGAAAAACTGTTTTTT.